A single TCR beta chain is shown here with its context. Profiled with immunoSEQ multiplex PCR; TCRdb holds only in-frame clones, not every one. The data contain 30,000 to 40,000 clones, roughly 80% of them singletons. This entry is derived from a study of OX40 agonist ivuxolimab in advanced cancers. V gave up 4 bases and J gave up 0 bases, with 7 bases separating them. Germline-derived CDR1 and CDR2 are MGHRA and YSYEKL. This CDR3 has 15 residues. J is TRBJ1-6 and V is TRBV4-1; no firm D call. Specimen: CD4+ or CD8+ T cells sorted from blood, collected in a trial of the OX40 agonist ivuxolimab. The clonotype was recovered from an adult with an advanced solid tumor such as melanoma, head and neck, liver or kidney cancer. The CDR3 nucleotides are TGCGCCAGCAGCCCACAAAGCTCCTATAATTCACCCCTCCACTTT. This translates into CASSPQSSYNSPLHF.